These T cell receptor beta chains were read from a single sample in a study of CD8 T cells in Susac syndrome. TCRdb used MiXCR to reprocess the immunoSEQ multiplex PCR reads, holding one entry per CDR3 protein. Of around 170,000 distinct CDR3 sequences in the sample, around 95% were seen once. Sequencing used CD8+ T cells from PBMCs. All receptors derive from a human donor with multiple sclerosis. Each CDR3 is given with its conserved first and last residue. The D gene is left open where the match is weak. Some rows have no size entry. The others give once, few or many, or a class for an expanded clone.

clone size	D gene	V gene	J gene	CDR3 protein	CDR3 DNA
NA	TRBD1	TRBV20-1	TRBJ1-1	CSASLGQGTNTEAFF	TGCAGTGCTAGTCTGGGACAGGGGACGAACACTGAAGCTTTCTTT
NA	TRBD1	TRBV29-1	TRBJ1-2	CSVVGGGEGGYTF	TGCAGCGTTGTTGGAGGGGGCGAGGGAGGCTACACCTTC
once	TRBD1	TRBV15	TRBJ1-2	CATSRAPDRVYGYTF	TGTGCCACCAGCAGAGCCCCCGACAGGGTGTATGGCTACACCTTC
NA	NA	TRBV20-1	TRBJ1-2	CSADTGWGYTF	TGCAGTGCGGATACAGGATGGGGCTACACCTTC
NA	NA	TRBV28	TRBJ1-5	CASSFPRGGHQPQHF	TGTGCCAGCAGTTTTCCGCGGGGGGGCCATCAGCCCCAGCATTTT
NA	TRBD1	TRBV12-3/TRBV12-4	TRBJ2-1	CASSFQTRDRPYNEQFF	TGTGCCAGCAGTTTCCAGACGAGGGACAGACCCTACAATGAGCAGTTCTTC
NA	TRBD1	TRBV29-1	TRBJ2-6	CSVEDDRVSGANVLTF	TGCAGCGTTGAAGATGACAGGGTCTCTGGGGCCAACGTCCTGACTTTC
NA	TRBD1	TRBV4-1	TRBJ2-7	CASSQALGTGFVGSYEQYF	TGCGCCAGCAGCCAAGCCCTTGGGACAGGGTTCGTTGGCTCCTACGAGCAGTACTTC
NA	TRBD1	TRBV9	TRBJ2-1	CASSKEQGAAYNEQFF	TGTGCCAGCAGCAAAGAACAGGGGGCGGCCTACAATGAGCAGTTCTTC
NA	NA	TRBV7-9	TRBJ2-5	CASSPAWSVPETQYF	TGTGCCAGCAGCCCCGCTTGGTCCGTCCCAGAGACCCAGTACTTC